Following are 2 T cell receptor beta chains from one sample sequenced in a study of monozygotic twins with cystic fibrosis. TCRdb keeps only in-frame clones here, not all; method: immunoSEQ multiplex PCR. The sample carries over 30,000 clones, approximately 72% recorded once. The specimen was blood. These receptors all come from a girl aged 5-17 years with cystic fibrosis.

This chain links TRBV19 with TRBJ1-2, with D uncertain. CDR3 size: 14 residues. The germline V gene has CDR1 LNHDA and CDR2 SQIVND (reference sequence). The germline V and J ends were trimmed by 2 bases and 0 bases, with 7 bases remaining between them. Here the CDR3 reads CASSILGPNYGYTF. As DNA, the CDR3 is TGTGCCAGTAGTATACTAGGCCCTAACTATGGCTACACCTTC. The variable domain in full, with the rest retrieved from reference TRBV19 and TRBJ1-2, is DGGITQSPKYLFRKEGQNVTLSCEQNLNHDAMYWYRQDPGQGLRLIYYSQIVNDFQKGDIAEGYSVSREKKESFPLTVTSAQKNPTAFYLCASSILGPNYGYTFGSGTRLTVV.

J is TRBJ2-7 and V is TRBV4-2; TRBD2 matches at 8 bases. The V segment lost 5 bases and the J segment 5 bases; nucleotides outside the gene matches: 11. This CDR3 spans 15 amino acids. Per the germline V gene, CDR1 is LGHNA and CDR2 is YNFKEQ. DNA of the CDR3: TGTGCCAGCAGCATTTCCGGACTAGCTCTGCACGAGCAGTACTTC. Residues: CASSISGLALHEQYF.